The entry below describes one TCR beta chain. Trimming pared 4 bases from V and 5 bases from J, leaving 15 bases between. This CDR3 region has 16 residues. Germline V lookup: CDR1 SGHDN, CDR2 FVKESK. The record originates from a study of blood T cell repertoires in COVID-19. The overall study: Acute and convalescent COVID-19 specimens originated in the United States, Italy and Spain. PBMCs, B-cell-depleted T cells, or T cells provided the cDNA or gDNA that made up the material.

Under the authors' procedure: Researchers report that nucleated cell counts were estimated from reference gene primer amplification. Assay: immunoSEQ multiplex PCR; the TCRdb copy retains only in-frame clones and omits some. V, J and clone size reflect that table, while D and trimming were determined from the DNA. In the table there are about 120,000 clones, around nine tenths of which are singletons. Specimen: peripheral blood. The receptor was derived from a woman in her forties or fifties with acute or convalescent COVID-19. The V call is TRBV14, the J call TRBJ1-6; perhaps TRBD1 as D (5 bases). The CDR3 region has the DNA TGTGCCAGCAGCCGGGGGGACGGGGTGAATAATTCACCCCTCCACTTT. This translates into CASSRGDGVNNSPLHF.